This entry lists 24 T cell receptor beta chains sequenced from one sample in a study of T cell responses to AZD1222 COVID-19 vaccine. TCRdb's copy holds only in-frame clones and misses some; the assay was immunoSEQ multiplex PCR. The table shows just under 150,000 clones, with 89% occurring only once. Specimen: peripheral blood, collected 28 days after the second AZD1222 dose. These receptors all come from an adult who received the AZD1222 COVID-19 vaccine.

In its sample, this clone was seen once. The chain combines TRBV30 with TRBJ2-5; the D is unclear. The CDR3 has 15 amino acids. The ends were cut back, 0 bases at V and 5 bases at J, with 16 bases in the middle. CDR1 GTSNPN and CDR2 SVGIG come from the germline V gene (reference sequence). The CDR3 DNA follows: TGTGCCTGGAGTGTTAAAGCAGGTTTAACCGAGACCCAGTACTTC. It translates to CAWSVKAGLTETQYF. The variable domain in full, with the rest retrieved from reference TRBV30 and TRBJ2-5, is SQTIHQWPATLVQPVGSPLSLECTVEGTSNPNLYWYRQAAGRGLQLLFYSVGIGQISSEVPQNLSASRPQDRQFILSSKKLLLSDSGFYLCAWSVKAGLTETQYFGPGTRLLVL.

The rearrangement joins TRBV4-1 to TRBJ1-4; no clear D gene. Germline V gene data show CDR1 as MGHRA and CDR2 as YSYEKL. The CDR3 loop spans 15 amino acids. V was trimmed by 2 bases and J by 14 bases, leaving 21 bases between them. In DNA form, the CDR3 reads TGCGCCAGCAGCCAACCGTTGAGTAGGCGAGATTTTCTGTTTTTT. Its translation is CASSQPLSRRDFLFF.

This clone was detected only once. V and J are TRBV18 and TRBJ2-7; 9 bases agree with TRBD2. The ends lost 0 bases at V and 1 base at J; junction bases unmatched: 1. Germline CDR1 reads KGHSH; CDR2 reads LQKENI. This CDR3 spans 15 amino acids. The CDR3 here is CASSPPAGGSYEQYF. In DNA form, the CDR3 reads TGTGCCAGCTCACCACCAGCGGGAGGTTCCTACGAGCAGTACTTC.

The chain recombines TRBV6-5 with TRBJ2-3; D remains unclear. The CDR3 is 14 residues long. From germline, CDR1 is MNHEY and CDR2 SVGAGI. V was pared by 0 bases and J by 4 bases, with 8 bases between. In DNA, the CDR3 is TGTGCCAGCAGTTACTCGTCCCCAGCAGATACGCAGTATTTT. Protein sequence: CASSYSSPADTQYF.

The chain combines TRBV27 with TRBJ1-3; 7 bases are a match to TRBD1. CDR1 and CDR2 from the germline V gene are MNHEY and SMNVEV (reference sequence). This CDR3 is 16 amino acids long. Trimming cost V 4 bases and J 0 bases; bases outside gene matches: 6. CDR3: CASSSGQASSGNTIYF. The CDR3 nucleotides read TGTGCCAGCAGTTCCGGACAGGCGAGCTCTGGAAACACCATATATTTT.

The CDR3 is CASSQGLGLDTGELFF. The CDR3 bases are TGTGCCAGCAGTCAGGGCTTGGGACTGGACACCGGGGAGCTGTTTTTT. The V call is TRBV4-2, the J call TRBJ2-2; D might be TRBD2 (6 bases). CDR1 and CDR2 from the germline V gene are LGHNA and YNFKEQ. The CDR3 spans 16 residues. Trimming left V 6 bases short and J 3 bases short, with 17 bases between.

The chain joins TRBV7-9 to TRBJ1-1; perhaps TRBD1 as D (6 bases). Germline loops: CDR1 SEHNR, CDR2 FQNEAQ (reference sequence). The V gene lost 2 bases and the J gene lost 10 bases, with 11 bases spanning the gap. CDR3 length equals 12 residues. For the CDR3, the DNA is TGTGCCAGCAGCTTAACAGGGTACTCAGCTTTCTTT. Translation: CASSLTGYSAFF.

This clone was seen a few times. This chain connects TRBV18 to TRBJ2-5; 7 bases are a match to TRBD1. V shed 0 bases, J shed 5 bases, and the junction held 3 bases outside the gene matches. The V gene's germline CDR1 is KGHSH and CDR2 LQKENI. This CDR3 is built from 14 residues. As DNA, the CDR3 is TGTGCCAGCTCACCACCGGACAGGCGGGAGACCCAGTACTTC. It codes for CASSPPDRRETQYF.

The chain joins TRBV7-8 to TRBJ1-1, with a possible D match to TRBD1 (6 bases). The length of the CDR3 is 14 residues. Per germline, CDR1 SGHVS and CDR2 FQNEAQ. V lost 1 base to trimming and J lost 3 bases, with 9 bases between them. The CDR3 DNA reads TGTGCCAGCAGCTTAGGACCAGGGGACACTGAAGCTTTCTTT. It yields the protein CASSLGPGDTEAFF.

The chain's CDR3 is CASSPMTGGEETQYF. The CDR3 coding sequence is TGTGCCAGCAGCCCCATGACAGGGGGCGAAGAGACCCAGTACTTC. The J gene is TRBJ2-5, the V gene TRBV2; 10 nucleotides match TRBD1. Germline assignment: CDR1 SNHLY and CDR2 FYNNEI. This CDR3 region has 15 residues. The trim removed 6 bases at V and 3 bases at J, leaving 7 bases unmatched.

This chain joins TRBV7-9 and TRBJ1-4, with D hard to call. Per germline, CDR1 SEHNR and CDR2 FQNEAQ (reference sequence). The length of the CDR3 is 16 residues. Deletions cut 1 base from V and 7 bases from J, with 16 bases between. Here the CDR3 reads CASSLGRPVTTEKLFF. In DNA, the CDR3 is TGTGCCAGCAGCTTAGGCAGGCCGGTAACGACTGAAAAACTGTTTTTT.

The chain employs TRBV19 and TRBJ2-4; D unresolved. CDR1 LNHDA and CDR2 SQIVND come from the germline V gene (reference sequence). Trimming pared 4 bases from V and 2 bases from J, leaving 6 bases between. This CDR3 spans 13 amino acids. The CDR3, as DNA: TGTGCCAGTAGTACCCCGCCCAAAAACATTCAGTACTTC. This codes for CASSTPPKNIQYF.

The chain has TRBV29-1 and TRBJ1-2; 8 nucleotides align to TRBD1. J was trimmed by 3 bases and V by 5 bases; bases with no gene match: 5. Germline loops: CDR1 SQVTM, CDR2 ANQGSEA. The CDR3 loop spans 13 amino acids. CDR3 sequence reads: CSVTQGADYGYTF. CDR3 DNA sequence: TGCAGCGTTACCCAGGGGGCGGACTATGGCTACACCTTC.

V gene TRBV7-9 combines with J gene TRBJ2-3, with no clear D. CDR1 and CDR2 (germline): SEHNR, FQNEAQ (reference sequence). Trimming pared 4 bases from V and 10 bases from J, leaving 9 bases between. CDR3 length equals 11 residues. The DNA of the CDR3 is TGTGCCAGCAGCTCTACCCTTGCGCAGTATTTT. As protein: CASSSTLAQYF.

The genes are TRBV19 and TRBJ1-2; weak D call: TRBD1 (5 bases). Per germline, CDR1 LNHDA and CDR2 SQIVND (reference sequence). Trimming shortened V by 3 bases and J by 3 bases, and 17 bases separated the two germline ends. The CDR3 is 16 amino acids. The CDR3 DNA is TGTGCCAGTAGTATTAGAGGGCAGGGCAAGGACTATGGCTACACCTTC. Protein: CASSIRGQGKDYGYTF.

The rearrangement uses TRBV9 and TRBJ1-6; D is ambiguous. In germline, CDR1 is SGDLS, CDR2 YYNGEE. The CDR3 runs to 14 residues. V lost 3 bases to trimming and J lost 5 bases, with 9 bases between them. In DNA form, the CDR3 reads TGTGCCAGCAGCGGGGGTTTCAATAATTCACCCCTCCACTTT. Protein sequence: CASSGGFNNSPLHF.

The chain has TRBV7-2 and TRBJ2-1, with 13 bases that match TRBD2. The trim removed 5 bases at V and 8 bases at J, leaving 9 bases unmatched. CDR1 is SGHTA, CDR2 FQGNSA, per germline. The CDR3 spans 16 residues. CDR3 region: CASSPPGLAGWYEQFF. CDR3 DNA: TGTGCCAGCAGCCCTCCGGGACTAGCGGGATGGTATGAGCAGTTCTTC. Full variable domain (outside the CDR3, taken from reference TRBV7-2 and TRBJ2-1): GAGVSQSPSNKVTEKGKDVELRCDPISGHTALYWYRQSLGQGLEFLIYFQGNSAPDKSGLPSDRFSAERTGGSVSTLTIQRTQQEDSAVYLCASSPPGLAGWYEQFFGPGTRLTVL.

A single count supports this clone. The V gene is TRBV7-6, the J gene TRBJ2-5; 11 positions match TRBD2. The CDR3 runs to 18 residues. V was pared by 5 bases and J by 5 bases, with 16 bases of the junction left unmatched. Looked up from germline, CDR1 is SGHVS and CDR2 is FNYEAQ. This CDR3 is CASSHTPELAGVKETQYF. CDR3 sequence (DNA): TGTGCCAGCAGCCATACACCAGAACTAGCGGGAGTCAAGGAGACCCAGTACTTC.

The CDR3 DNA sequence: TGTGCCAGCAGCTTCTCAGTAACTAGCGTCGGGGGAGGGGATACGCAGTATTTT. Translated: CASSFSVTSVGGGDTQYF. This sequence joins TRBV7-2 and TRBJ2-3, with 7 bases aligning to TRBD2. The CDR3 consists of 18 residues. Losses at the gene ends were 3 bases for V and 6 bases for J; bases not matched to a gene: 18. The germline gives CDR1 SGHTA, CDR2 FQGNSA. Based on the CDR3 plus reference TRBV7-2 and TRBJ2-3, the full variable domain is GAGVSQSPSNKVTEKGKDVELRCDPISGHTALYWYRQSLGQGLEFLIYFQGNSAPDKSGLPSDRFSAERTGGSVSTLTIQRTQQEDSAVYLCASSFSVTSVGGGDTQYFGPGTRLTVL.

The CDR3 region is CSVTAGNNEQFF. The CDR3 DNA reads TGCAGCGTTACGGCAGGGAACAATGAGCAGTTCTTC. The chain employs TRBV29-1 and TRBJ2-1; TRBD1 is a possible D gene (5 bases). This CDR3 has 12 amino acids. V was pared by 5 bases and J by 5 bases, with 10 bases between. CDR1 is SQVTM and CDR2 is ANQGSEA in the germline V gene.

The J gene is TRBJ2-2, the V gene TRBV7-9; D may correspond to TRBD1 or TRBD2 (5 bases each). Germline values: CDR1 SEHNR, CDR2 FQNEAQ (reference sequence). Trimming took 6 bases from V and 5 from J, leaving 13 bases between them. The CDR3 contains 14 residues. CDR3 sequence reads: CASRPGTDTGELFF. The CDR3 DNA sequence: TGTGCCAGCAGACCCGGGACGGATACCGGGGAGCTGTTTTTT.

This rearrangement joins TRBV7-6 to TRBJ2-6; D is perhaps TRBD1 or TRBD2 (6 bases each). CDR1 is SGHVS, CDR2 FNYEAQ, per germline. The CDR3 length is 20 residues. The ends were cut back, 5 bases at V and 0 bases at J, with 23 bases in the middle. CDR3 nucleotides: TGTGCCAGCAGCCCCCGGGGGCTTATCGGTGTTGACTCTGGGGCCAACGTCCTGACTTTC. It translates to CASSPRGLIGVDSGANVLTF.

The chain is built from TRBV29-1 and TRBJ2-3; 9 bases align to TRBD2. The CDR3 consists of 14 residues. Germline-derived CDR1 and CDR2 are SQVTM and ANQGSEA. The J segment lost 4 bases and the V segment lost 8 bases, leaving 10 bases of the junction unmatched. This CDR3 is CSFRTSVDADTQYF. CDR3 nucleotides: TGCAGCTTCCGGACTAGCGTTGATGCAGATACGCAGTATTTT.

The chain uses TRBV27 and TRBJ1-1; D possibly corresponds to TRBD1 (5 bases). V was shortened by 4 bases and J by 0 bases, with 15 bases between the two germline ends. This CDR3 spans 16 amino acids. Per the germline V gene, CDR1 is MNHEY and CDR2 is SMNVEV (reference sequence). CDR3 sequence (DNA): TGTGCCAGCAGTTCCTACCTCAGGGCGATGAACACTGAAGCTTTCTTT. Translation gives CASSSYLRAMNTEAFF.